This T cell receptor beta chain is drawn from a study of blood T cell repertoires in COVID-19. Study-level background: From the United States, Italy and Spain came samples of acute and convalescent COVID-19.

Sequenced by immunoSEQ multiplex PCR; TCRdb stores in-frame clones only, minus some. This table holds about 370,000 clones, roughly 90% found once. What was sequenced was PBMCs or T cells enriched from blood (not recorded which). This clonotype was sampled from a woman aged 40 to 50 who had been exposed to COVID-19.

CDR3 sequence: CTSSPRHLGEGSYEQYF. The CDR3 DNA reads TGCACCAGCAGCCCCCGCCACCTGGGGGAGGGCTCCTACGAGCAGTACTTC. V usage is TRBV1 and J usage is TRBJ2-7; TRBD2 is taken as the D call from the table, unchecked against the DNA. TRBV1 is shown as a pseudogene. The CDR3 sequence is 17 residues long.